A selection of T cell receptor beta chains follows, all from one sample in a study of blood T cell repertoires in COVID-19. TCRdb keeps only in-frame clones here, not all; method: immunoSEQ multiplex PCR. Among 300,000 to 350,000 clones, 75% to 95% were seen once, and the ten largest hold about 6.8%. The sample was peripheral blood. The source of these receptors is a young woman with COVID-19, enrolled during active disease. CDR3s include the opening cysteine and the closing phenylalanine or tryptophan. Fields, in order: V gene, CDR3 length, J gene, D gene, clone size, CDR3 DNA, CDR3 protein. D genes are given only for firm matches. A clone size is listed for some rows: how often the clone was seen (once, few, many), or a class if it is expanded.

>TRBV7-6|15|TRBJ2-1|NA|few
TGTGCCAGCAGCTTAGGTGGGAGCGCCTACAATGAGCAGTTCTTC
CASSLGGSAYNEQFF
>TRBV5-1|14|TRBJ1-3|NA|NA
TGCGCCAGCAGCCAAGAGAGCTCTGGAAACACCATATATTTT
CASSQESSGNTIYF
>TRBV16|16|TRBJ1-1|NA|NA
TGTGCCAGCAGCCAATCGGGGTTAAAGGGAGGGACTGAAGCTTTCTTT
CASSQSGLKGGTEAFF
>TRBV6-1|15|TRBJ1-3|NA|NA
TGTGCCAGCAGTGAATTTGGCAGGACTGGAAACACCATATATTTT
CASSEFGRTGNTIYF
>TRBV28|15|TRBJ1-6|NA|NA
TGTGCCACCCTTCATCAGGCGGGAAGTGATTCACCCCTCCACTTT
CATLHQAGSDSPLHF
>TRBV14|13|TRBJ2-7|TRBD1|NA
TGTGCCAGTCGAGGACAGGGGGCCTACGAGCAGTACTTC
CASRGQGAYEQYF
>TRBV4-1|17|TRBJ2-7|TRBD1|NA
TGCGCCAGCAGCCAATCACTACTCCGGGACAGGGACTACGAGCAGTACTTC
CASSQSLLRDRDYEQYF
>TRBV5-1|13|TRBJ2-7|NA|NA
TGCGCCAGCAGCCCCACACCTTCCTACGAGCAGTACTTC
CASSPTPSYEQYF
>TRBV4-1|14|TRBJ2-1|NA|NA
TGCGCCAGCAGCCAAGTGGGGCTAGGGAATGAGCAGTTCTTC
CASSQVGLGNEQFF
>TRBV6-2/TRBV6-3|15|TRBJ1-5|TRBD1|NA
TGTGCCAGCAGTTACGGACAGGGCGGCAATCAGCCCCAGCATTTT
CASSYGQGGNQPQHF
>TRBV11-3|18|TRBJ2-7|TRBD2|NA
TGTGCCAGCAGCTTAGATACCTCTAGCTGCGGGAGGGCCGCCGAGCAGTACTTC
CASSLDTSSCGRAAEQYF
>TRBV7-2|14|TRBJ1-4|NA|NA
TGTGCCAGCAGCTTAGCGCAGGCTGGGGAAAAACTGTTTTTT
CASSLAQAGEKLFF
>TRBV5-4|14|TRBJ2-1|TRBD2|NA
TGTGCCAGCAGCTTGGCCGAGACTAGCGGGGTACAGTTCTTC
CASSLAETSGVQFF
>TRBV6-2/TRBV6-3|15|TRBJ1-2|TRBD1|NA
TGTGCCAGCAGTTCCATGACAGGGGGAGGCTATGGCTACACCTTC
CASSSMTGGGYGYTF
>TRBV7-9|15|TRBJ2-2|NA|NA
TGTGCCAGCAGCCCCTCCGGACAGAACACCGGGGAGCTGTTTTTT
CASSPSGQNTGELFF
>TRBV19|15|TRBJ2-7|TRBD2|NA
TGTGCCAGTAGTATGGGACTAGCGGGAGCCTGGGAGCAGTACTTC
CASSMGLAGAWEQYF
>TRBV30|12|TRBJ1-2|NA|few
TGTGCCAGTCGGGGAGTTAACTATGGCTACACCTTC
CASRGVNYGYTF
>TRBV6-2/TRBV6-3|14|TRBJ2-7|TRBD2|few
TGTGCCAGCAGTTACACGGGAGGGTCCCCCGAGCAGTACTTC
CASSYTGGSPEQYF
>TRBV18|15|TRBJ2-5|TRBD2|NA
TGTGCCAGCTCACCAGCTAGCGGGAGCCGGGAGACCCAGTACTTC
CASSPASGSRETQYF
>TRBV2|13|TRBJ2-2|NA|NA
TGTGCCAGCAGAGAGAACAGGGAAGGGGAGCTGTTTTTT
CASRENREGELFF
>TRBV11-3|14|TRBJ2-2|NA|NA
TGTGCCAGCAGCTTATCGTGGAGCACCGGGGAGCTGTTTTTT
CASSLSWSTGELFF
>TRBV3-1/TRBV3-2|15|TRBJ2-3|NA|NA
TGTGCCAGCAGCCAAGGGTGGAGAGGAACAGATACGCAGTATTTT
CASSQGWRGTDTQYF
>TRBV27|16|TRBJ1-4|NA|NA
TGTGCCAGCAGTTTCGGTGACAGCACAACTAATGAAAAACTGTTTTTT
CASSFGDSTTNEKLFF